The next 32 T cell receptor beta chains were all read from a single sample in a study of blood T cells in healthy people across ages. The authors ran a second PCR of about 7 to 11 cycles using a sample-barcoded 5' primer and a J-beta primer mix. TCRdb independently ran MiXCR on the 5' RACE reads; one entry per CDR3 protein. The sample includes about 1.1 million distinct CDR3 sequences, more than 30% of them seen just once. Sample: blood. The receptors here all came from a man aged 18 to 30 in good health.

Written as DNA, the CDR3 is TGTGCCATAGGGGGGCCAGACTACGAGCAGTACTTC. Protein sequence: CAIGGPDYEQYF. The gene calls are TRBV10-3 and TRBJ2-7; D assignment may be TRBD1 or TRBD2 (6 bases each). From germline, CDR1 is ENHRY and CDR2 SYGVKD. This CDR3 contains 12 residues. Trimming shortened V by 9 bases and J by 3 bases, and 12 bases separated the two germline ends.

This chain uses TRBV14 with TRBJ2-1; no clear D gene. V dropped 1 base and J dropped 7 bases, with 14 bases sitting between them. This CDR3 spans 15 amino acids. Germline lookup yields CDR1 SGHDN and CDR2 FVKESK. CDR3 amino acids: CASSQGAGRINEQFF. CDR3 bases: TGTGCCAGCAGCCAAGGGGCAGGCCGGATTAATGAGCAGTTCTTC. The whole variable domain, filled in from reference TRBV14 and TRBJ2-1, reads EAGVTQFPSHSVIEKGQTVTLRCDPISGHDNLYWYRRVMGKEIKFLLHFVKESKQDESGMPNNRFLAERTGGTYSTLKVQPAELEDSGVYFCASSQGAGRINEQFFGPGTRLTVL.

The chain employs TRBV7-9 and TRBJ1-2; TRBD1 might be the D (6 bases). This CDR3 region has 14 residues. The V gene's germline CDR1 is SEHNR and CDR2 FQNEAQ (reference sequence). Between the trimmed V and J ends, which lost 7 bases and 4 bases, there was a span of 16 bases. CDR3 residues: CASTPPVTGYGYTF. The CDR3 DNA follows: TGTGCCAGCACCCCTCCCGTGACAGGCTATGGCTACACCTTC. The complete variable domain, with remaining parts taken from reference TRBV7-9 and TRBJ1-2, reads DTGVSQNPRHKITKRGQNVTFRCDPISEHNRLYWYRQTLGQGPEFLTYFQNEAQLEKSRLLSDRFSAERPKGSFSTLEIQRTEQGDSAMYLCASTPPVTGYGYTFGSGTRLTVV.

The chain links TRBV12-3 or TRBV12-4 to TRBJ1-1, with D possibly matching TRBD1 (5 bases). Trimming took off 1 base at V and 2 bases at J, with 14 bases between the two ends. The CDR3 sequence is 16 residues long. CDR3 nucleotides: TGTGCCAGCAGTTTAGGCAGGGTGGAGGTTAACACTGAAGCTTTCTTT. Protein product: CASSLGRVEVNTEAFF.

The chain has TRBV19 and TRBJ1-2; no reliable D call. With 2 bases removed from V and 3 bases from J, the gap between germline ends came to 10 bases. This CDR3 is built from 14 residues. From germline, CDR1 is LNHDA and CDR2 SQIVND (reference sequence). CDR3 region: CASSIREADYGYTF. The CDR3 DNA reads TGTGCCAGTAGTATAAGGGAGGCGGACTATGGCTACACCTTC.

About this clonotype itself: Being one base from a much bigger clone, this may be a read error. This chain connects TRBV12-3 or TRBV12-4 to TRBJ1-6, with unresolved D. The CDR3 contains 11 residues. CDR3: CASSRRSPPHF. CDR3 sequence (DNA): TGTGCCAGCAGTAGGCGTTCACCCCCCCACTTT.

The chain uses TRBV7-9 and TRBJ1-2; D perhaps matches TRBD1 (5 bases). V was trimmed by 5 bases and J by 4 bases, leaving 11 bases between them. Germline V gene lookup returns CDR1 SEHNR and CDR2 FQNEAQ (reference sequence). This CDR3 region has 13 residues. CDR3 protein: CASSVGARYGYTF. As DNA, the CDR3 is TGTGCCAGCAGCGTAGGGGCCCGCTATGGCTACACCTTC.

This clonotype came up a few times. The chain couples TRBV20-1 to TRBJ2-3; the D gene is possibly TRBD2 (7 bases). Trimming left V 6 bases short and J 5 bases short, with 12 bases between. CDR1 DFQATT and CDR2 SNEGSKA come from the germline V gene (reference sequence). This CDR3 has 12 residues. CDR3 sequence reads: CSAGGRRDTQYF. The CDR3 nucleotides read TGCAGTGCGGGGGGGCGGAGAGATACGCAGTATTTT.

Only a few counts were recorded for this clonotype. The CDR3 is CASSPRGALRTDTQYF. The CDR3 coding sequence is TGTGCCAGCAGTCCCAGGGGAGCCCTCAGGACAGATACGCAGTATTTT. The V call is TRBV4-2, the J call TRBJ2-3; D possibly corresponds to TRBD1 (6 bases). This CDR3 is 16 amino acids long. Germline loops: CDR1 LGHNA, CDR2 YNFKEQ. The ends were cut back, 6 bases at V and 3 bases at J, with 19 bases in the middle.

This clonotype was counted between two and nine times. The rearrangement uses TRBV7-3 and TRBJ1-2, with no clear D. V lost 1 base to trimming and J lost 6 bases, with 9 bases between them. The germline gives CDR1 SGHTA, CDR2 FQGTGA. The CDR3 length is 13 residues. The CDR3 loop reads CASSLNGRDGYTF. The CDR3 region has the DNA TGTGCCAGCAGCTTAAACGGACGCGATGGCTACACCTTC.

This clonotype has just a few counts. V is TRBV6-6 and J is TRBJ1-6; a weak D match, TRBD1 (5 bases). The CDR3 sequence is 13 residues long. Germline CDR1 is MNHNY and CDR2 is SVGAGI (reference sequence). V was pared by 0 bases and J by 14 bases, with 11 bases between. CDR3: CASSYSQGSALHF. Here the CDR3 DNA reads TGTGCCAGCAGTTACTCGCAGGGTTCGGCCCTCCACTTT.

The chain combines TRBV4-3 with TRBJ1-1; the D gene is possibly TRBD1 (6 bases). The CDR3 contains 16 residues. Germline CDR1 is LGHNA and CDR2 is YSLEER. V lost 0 bases to trimming and J lost 1 base, with 12 bases between them. CDR3 coding DNA: TGCGCCAGCAGCCAAGACCGTCCGGGGGCGAACACTGAAGCTTTCTTT. It yields the protein CASSQDRPGANTEAFF.

The chain couples TRBV9 to TRBJ2-5, with D uncertain. Per germline, CDR1 SGDLS and CDR2 YYNGEE. Trimming cost V 0 bases and J 5 bases, with 14 bases left between them. This CDR3 spans 15 amino acids. The CDR3 protein is CASSVDVGGRETQYF. CDR3 bases: TGTGCCAGCAGCGTAGACGTGGGTGGCCGGGAGACCCAGTACTTC.

V gene TRBV4-3 combines with J gene TRBJ1-1; TRBD1 agrees at 8 bases. Germline V gene data show CDR1 as LGHNA and CDR2 as YSLEER. This CDR3 is 15 amino acids long. The J segment lost 6 bases and the V segment lost 0 bases, leaving 6 bases of the junction unmatched. Written as DNA, the CDR3 is TGCGCCAGCAGCCAAGAAACAGGGGGGCGCGCTGAAGCTTTCTTT. Translated: CASSQETGGRAEAFF.

The gene calls are TRBV28 and TRBJ2-1; 9 bases are a match to TRBD2. The germline CDR1 and CDR2 sequences are MDHEN and SYDVKM. The CDR3 is 13 residues long. Trimming removed 6 bases from V and 7 bases from J; junction bases left unmatched: 4. The CDR3, as DNA: TGTGCCAGCAGGCCTAGCGGGATGAATGAGCAGTTCTTC. Protein: CASRPSGMNEQFF.

This clonotype was recorded a few times. The chain links TRBV20-1 to TRBJ2-7, with a possible D match to TRBD1 (6 bases). Per germline, CDR1 DFQATT and CDR2 SNEGSKA (reference sequence). The CDR3 loop spans 15 amino acids. The V and J ends lost 2 bases and 0 bases respectively, with 14 bases between them. The CDR3 DNA reads TGCAGTGCTAGAAATGGGGACATTGGCTCCTACGAGCAGTACTTC. Its protein product is CSARNGDIGSYEQYF.

This clonotype has more than one count but fewer than ten. This chain joins TRBV27 and TRBJ1-2, with a tentative D call TRBD1 (6 bases). V was pared by 7 bases and J by 7 bases, with 13 bases between. Germline CDR1 MNHEY, CDR2 SMNVEV (reference sequence). This CDR3 contains 12 residues. Written as DNA, the CDR3 is TGTGCCAGCACAACAGGGAACCTTGGCTACACCTTC. Translation: CASTTGNLGYTF.

This clonotype was picked up a small number of times. This chain uses TRBV27 with TRBJ1-1; TRBD1 might be the D (6 bases). The V end lost 4 bases, the J end lost 5 bases, and 14 bases lay between the germline ends. The CDR3 sequence is 14 residues long. CDR1 is MNHEY, CDR2 SMNVEV, per germline (reference sequence). The CDR3 DNA is TGTGCCAGCAGTTCCCCGGGGGCTCGAACTGAAGCTTTCTTT. This sequence encodes CASSSPGARTEAFF.

The chain couples TRBV29-1 to TRBJ2-3; 8 bases are a match to TRBD2. V shed 4 bases and J 0 bases; nucleotides not matched to a gene: 6. The CDR3 extends over 15 amino acids. Germline V lookup: CDR1 SQVTM, CDR2 ANQGSEA. CDR3 residues: CSVVGGASSTDTQYF. DNA of the CDR3: TGCAGCGTTGTCGGGGGGGCCTCTAGCACAGATACGCAGTATTTT.

This chain uses TRBV6-2 or TRBV6-3 with TRBJ2-3, with 7 bases identical to TRBD1. CDR3 length: 16 residues. The germline CDR1 and CDR2 sequences are MNHEY and SVGEGT. V lost 7 bases, J lost 1 base, and 11 bases stayed unmatched. The CDR3 region has the DNA TGTGCCAGCATAAATTCCCGGGACAGAGGCACAGATACGCAGTATTTT. Its translation: CASINSRDRGTDTQYF.

This clonotype was observed a few times. The chain has TRBV27 and TRBJ2-3, with D perhaps TRBD2 (7 bases). The CDR3 spans 18 residues. Per the germline V gene, CDR1 is MNHEY and CDR2 is SMNVEV (reference sequence). Trimming left V 0 bases short and J 5 bases short, with 21 bases between. For the CDR3, the DNA is TGTGCCAGCAGTTTATCGCAAGTAGGCGCGGGGGCGGGAGATACGCAGTATTTT. Residues: CASSLSQVGAGAGDTQYF.

This chain joins TRBV25-1 and TRBJ1-1, with D unclear. Trimming left V 9 bases short and J 5 bases short, with 16 bases between. Germline V CDR1 and CDR2: MGHDK, SYGVNS. This CDR3 is built from 13 residues. The chain's CDR3 is CASNPDINTEAFF. The CDR3 DNA is TGTGCCAGTAACCCAGACATTAATACTGAAGCTTTCTTT. The full variable domain, its missing parts supplied by reference TRBV25-1 and TRBJ1-1, is EADIYQTPRYLVIGTGKKITLECSQTMGHDKMYWYQQDPGMELHLIHYSYGVNSTEKGDLSSESTVSRIRTEHFPLTLESARPSHTSQYLCASNPDINTEAFFGQGTRLTVV.

The chain recombines TRBV6-6 with TRBJ1-1, with 7 nucleotides matching TRBD1. V shed 8 bases and J 4 bases; nucleotides not matched to a gene: 13. The germline V gene encodes CDR1 MNHNY and CDR2 SVGAGI (reference sequence). This CDR3 is 15 amino acids long. CDR3 sequence: CASGTRGQGTTEAFF. In nucleotides, the CDR3 is TGTGCCAGCGGTACGAGGGGGCAAGGGACCACTGAAGCTTTCTTT.

The rearrangement links TRBV5-4 to TRBJ2-5; D is unresolved. Trimming pared 1 base from V and 5 bases from J, leaving 18 bases between. The germline gives CDR1 SGHNT, CDR2 YYREEE (reference sequence). The CDR3 covers 16 residues. CDR3 nucleotide sequence: TGTGCCAGCAGCTTGCCCCCGGATCTGGAAGGGGAGACCCAGTACTTC. Protein product: CASSLPPDLEGETQYF.

This clonotype was seen only a few times. The CDR3 coding sequence is TGCGCCAGCAGCTTGGTCTCGGGGACGAACGAGCAGTACTTC. Encoded protein: CASSLVSGTNEQYF. The rearrangement links TRBV5-1 to TRBJ2-7, with D perhaps being TRBD1 or TRBD2 (5 bases each). This CDR3 is built from 14 residues. Germline V CDR1 and CDR2: SGHRS, YFSETQ. V lost 0 bases and J 5 bases, leaving 12 bases between the germline ends.

This clonotype showed up just once. This may arise from a read error, as a much more abundant clone is one base away. V and J are TRBV27 and TRBJ1-2; D is unclear. Germline loops: CDR1 MNHEY, CDR2 SMNVEV (reference sequence). The V end was cut by 7 bases, the J end by 0 bases, with 9 bases between. The CDR3 sequence is 13 residues long. The DNA for the CDR3 is TGTGCCAGCACCTTTGGACCTAACTATGGCTACACCTTC. It codes for CASTFGPNYGYTF.

This clonotype turned up a few times. V is TRBV5-1 and J is TRBJ1-2, with D possibly being TRBD1 (6 bases). This CDR3 is 13 amino acids long. Germline V gene data show CDR1 as SGHRS and CDR2 as YFSETQ. Deletions cut 2 bases from V and 6 bases from J, with 11 bases between. The CDR3 DNA sequence: TGCGCCAGCAGCTTAGGGGGTCTGGATGGCTACACCTTC. Translating gives CASSLGGLDGYTF.

On this clonotype: In this CDR3 the conserved last residue, phenylalanine or tryptophan, is missing, so a read error is likely. This chain uses TRBV9 with TRBJ2-1; D remains ambiguous. Trimming stripped 4 bases from V and 8 bases from J, with 16 bases between. From germline, CDR1 is SGDLS and CDR2 YYNGEE. This CDR3 comprises 14 residues. The DNA of the CDR3 is TGTGCCAGCAGCTCACCCGATAGAACTCATGAGCAGTTCCTC. Residues: CASSSPDRTHEQFL.

This clonotype was seen a handful of times. The chain employs TRBV7-2 and TRBJ1-2; D perhaps matches TRBD1 (6 bases). The CDR3 runs to 14 residues. Trimming removed 5 bases at V and 4 bases at J, with 14 bases between. The V gene's germline CDR1 is SGHTA and CDR2 FQGNSA. This CDR3 is CASSTERGAYGYTF. The CDR3, as DNA: TGTGCCAGCAGCACCGAGAGGGGGGCCTATGGCTACACCTTC.

The V gene is TRBV20-1, the J gene TRBJ1-1; 10 bases line up with TRBD1. Trimming removed 6 bases from V and 0 bases from J; junction bases left unmatched: 4. Germline V gene data show CDR1 as DFQATT and CDR2 as SNEGSKA (reference sequence). CDR3 length: 14 residues. CDR3 protein: CSAPGQGLNTEAFF. Written as DNA, the CDR3 is TGCAGTGCCCCGGGACAGGGGCTGAACACTGAAGCTTTCTTT.

The J gene is TRBJ2-5, the V gene TRBV7-9; tentative D call: TRBD1 (6 bases). Germline values: CDR1 SEHNR, CDR2 FQNEAQ (reference sequence). The V end lost 1 base, the J end lost 11 bases, and 20 bases lay between the germline ends. The CDR3 contains 15 residues. In nucleotides, the CDR3 is TGTGCCAGCAGCTTAGTCAGGGGAGTCTACAATGAGCAGTACTTC. Protein product: CASSLVRGVYNEQYF.

The chain has TRBV7-2 and TRBJ2-1; 7 bases fit TRBD2. Trimming at V came to 5 bases and at J to 2 bases, leaving 15 bases not matched to a gene. The CDR3 covers 18 residues. CDR1 and CDR2 from the germline V gene are SGHTA and FQGNSA. CDR3 coding DNA: TGTGCCAGCAGCCAGCTTAGGTCCAGCGGGGTAACCTACAATGAGCAGTTCTTC. This gives the protein CASSQLRSSGVTYNEQFF.